Below, 24 T cell receptor beta chains from the same sample are listed, as sequenced in a study of T cell responses to AZD1222 COVID-19 vaccine. Assay: immunoSEQ multiplex PCR; the TCRdb copy retains only in-frame clones and omits some. The sample lists around 120,000 clones, around 90% seen once, with approximately 3.4% in the top ten. The sequencing used peripheral blood, collected 28 days after the second AZD1222 dose. Receptor source: an adult who received the AZD1222 COVID-19 vaccine.

The gene calls are TRBV6-2 or TRBV6-3 and TRBJ2-1; TRBD2 aligns across 10 bases. The J segment lost 9 bases and the V segment lost 2 bases, leaving 10 bases of the junction unmatched. The CDR3 consists of 16 residues. CDR1 MNHEY and CDR2 SVGEGT come from the germline V gene. The CDR3 DNA reads TGTGCCAGCAGTTACGGGCAGGCTAGCGGGGGTTTTGAGCAGTTCTTC. It yields the protein CASSYGQASGGFEQFF.

The rearrangement joins TRBV19 to TRBJ2-1; possibly TRBD2 for D (5 bases). Trimming stripped 5 bases from V and 8 bases from J, with 16 bases between. The CDR3 is 14 residues long. From germline, CDR1 is LNHDA and CDR2 SQIVND (reference sequence). CDR3 protein: CASSPKPGRDEQFF. CDR3 coding DNA: TGTGCCAGTAGTCCCAAGCCTGGGCGGGATGAGCAGTTCTTC.

The chain employs TRBV27 and TRBJ2-3; TRBD1 aligns across 10 bases. Germline V gene sequence: CDR1 MNHEY, CDR2 SMNVEV (reference sequence). This CDR3 contains 15 residues. V lost 7 bases, J lost 2 bases, and 6 bases stayed unmatched. DNA of the CDR3: TGTGCCAGCACCCGGGACAGGGGACTCACAGATACGCAGTATTTT. Amino acids: CASTRDRGLTDTQYF.

This rearrangement joins TRBV19 to TRBJ1-1, with D perhaps matching TRBD1 (6 bases). This CDR3 contains 12 residues. Germline V CDR1 and CDR2: LNHDA, SQIVND (reference sequence). Trimming removed 7 bases at V and 9 bases at J, with 15 bases between. The CDR3 loop reads CASKLLGGQAFF. The CDR3, as DNA: TGTGCCAGTAAGCTACTTGGGGGGCAAGCTTTCTTT.

The J gene is TRBJ1-1, the V gene TRBV7-8; 7 bases map to TRBD1. CDR1 SGHVS and CDR2 FQNEAQ come from the germline V gene. V lost 0 bases and J lost 0; bases outside the gene matches: 22. This CDR3 comprises 22 residues. CDR3 nucleotides: TGTGCCAGCAGCTTAGCAATTCTCTGGACAGGCTTGTCCCCAACCATGAACACTGAAGCTTTCTTT. It encodes CASSLAILWTGLSPTMNTEAFF.

The chain recombines TRBV6-5 with TRBJ2-7, with TRBD2 matching over 7 bases. The CDR3 runs 12 residues. Per germline, CDR1 MNHEY and CDR2 SVGAGI. Trimming at V came to 6 bases and at J to 6 bases, leaving 5 bases not matched to a gene. This CDR3 reads CASSPSGAEQYF. CDR3 DNA sequence: TGTGCCAGCAGCCCGAGCGGGGCCGAGCAGTACTTC.

The chain links TRBV28 to TRBJ2-2, with unresolved D. Trimming removed 1 base at V and 5 bases at J, with 8 bases between. Germline V gene sequence: CDR1 MDHEN, CDR2 SYDVKM. This CDR3 has 14 amino acids. Here the CDR3 reads CASSLLGVTGELFF. The CDR3 DNA reads TGTGCCAGCAGTTTATTGGGTGTAACCGGGGAGCTGTTTTTT. Full variable domain (remainder filled in from reference TRBV28 and TRBJ2-2): DVKVTQSSRYLVKRTGEKVFLECVQDMDHENMFWYRQDPGLGLRLIYFSYDVKMKEKGDIPEGYSVSREKKERFSLILESASTNQTSMYLCASSLLGVTGELFFGEGSRLTVL.

V and J are TRBV19 and TRBJ2-6; the match to TRBD1 covers 7 bases. Trimming removed 10 bases from V and 4 bases from J; junction bases left unmatched: 10. Germline lookup yields CDR1 LNHDA and CDR2 SQIVND (reference sequence). This CDR3 spans 15 amino acids. CDR3 sequence reads: CATRDRFSGANVLTF. The CDR3 DNA sequence: TGTGCCACCCGGGACAGATTCTCAGGGGCCAACGTCCTGACTTTC.

Details on this clone: Its ends do not fully match the called genes, so a read error is possible. This chain connects TRBV13 to TRBJ1-1; D is undetermined. The CDR3 contains 12 residues. From germline, CDR1 is PRHDT and CDR2 FYEKMQ (reference sequence). CDR3: CASTRVNTEAFF. CDR3 in DNA: TGTGCAAGCACGCGGGTGAACACTGAAGCTTTCTTT.

This chain uses TRBV6-2 or TRBV6-3 with TRBJ2-5, with unresolved D. The germline CDR1 and CDR2 sequences are MNHEY and SVGEGT. The CDR3 is 12 residues long. V was cut by 4 bases and J by 2 bases, with 5 bases left in between. CDR3: CASSFGQETQYF. As DNA, the CDR3 is TGTGCCAGCAGTTTCGGGCAAGAGACCCAGTACTTC.

CDR3 amino acids: CASSPRDLQYEQYF. The CDR3 nucleotides read TGTGCCAGCAGCCCCAGGGACTTGCAATACGAGCAGTACTTC. This chain links TRBV9 with TRBJ2-7, with D tentatively TRBD2 (6 bases). This CDR3 has 14 amino acids. Germline V CDR1 and CDR2: SGDLS, YYNGEE. With 4 bases removed from V and 4 bases from J, the gap between germline ends came to 15 bases.

J is TRBJ1-4 and V is TRBV7-9; 11 bases fit TRBD1. Germline assignment: CDR1 SEHNR and CDR2 FQNEAQ (reference sequence). V gave up 7 bases and J gave up 1 base; unmatched junction bases: 11. This CDR3 is built from 18 residues. Here the CDR3 DNA reads TGTGCCAGCACCAGGACAGGGGGCGCGTATCGAACTAATGAAAAACTGTTTTTT. Amino acids: CASTRTGGAYRTNEKLFF.

The chain recombines TRBV5-6 with TRBJ2-7; possible D gene TRBD1, 7 bases. In germline, CDR1 is SGHDT, CDR2 YYEEEE. The CDR3 is 14 amino acids. Deletions cut 3 bases from V and 6 bases from J, with 16 bases between. The CDR3: CASSSGDSLLEQYF. In DNA, the CDR3 is TGTGCCAGCAGCTCGGGGGACAGTCTTCTCGAGCAGTACTTC.

The genes are TRBV14 and TRBJ1-1; D remains ambiguous. The length of the CDR3 is 13 residues. Germline CDR1 SGHDN, CDR2 FVKESK. Trimming left V 4 bases short and J 2 bases short, with 8 bases between. CDR3 residues: CASSRETNTEAFF. The DNA for the CDR3 is TGTGCCAGCAGCCGCGAGACCAACACTGAAGCTTTCTTT.

This chain links TRBV12-5 with TRBJ1-1, with D tentatively TRBD1 (5 bases). Trimming removed 2 bases from V and 7 bases from J, with 8 bases in between. The CDR3 runs 12 residues. Germline CDR1 reads LGHNT; CDR2 reads FRNRAP. The CDR3 DNA reads TGTGCTAGTGGTTTGTCGCAGGGTGAAGCTTTCTTT. Translated: CASGLSQGEAFF. The variable domain in full, completed from reference TRBV12-5 and TRBJ1-1, reads DARVTQTPRHKVTEMGQEVTMRCQPILGHNTVFWYRQTMMQGLELLAYFRNRAPLDDSGMPKDRFSAEMPDATLATLKIQPSEPRDSAVYFCASGLSQGEAFFGQGTRLTVV.

The chain links TRBV7-9 to TRBJ1-2; maybe TRBD1 (6 bases). V was shortened by 8 bases and J by 7 bases, with 8 bases between the two germline ends. The CDR3 has 10 amino acids. Germline V gives CDR1 SEHNR, CDR2 FQNEAQ (reference sequence). CDR3: CASSGVGYTF. CDR3 nucleotides: TGTGCCAGCTCAGGGGTTGGCTACACCTTC.

The CDR3 DNA reads TGTGCCAGTAGTAGAGACATAATACCCTACGAGCAGTACTTC. Amino acids: CASSRDIIPYEQYF. The chain employs TRBV19 and TRBJ2-7; D not resolved. This CDR3 is 14 amino acids long. V was clipped by 4 bases and J by 2 bases, with 12 bases between them. Looked up from germline, CDR1 is LNHDA and CDR2 is SQIVND (reference sequence).

The rearrangement joins TRBV7-6 to TRBJ2-3, with D hard to call. V was pared by 4 bases and J by 2 bases, with 13 bases between. The V gene's germline CDR1 is SGHVS and CDR2 FNYEAQ. This CDR3 contains 15 residues. CDR3: CASSWVRAITDTQYF. DNA of the CDR3: TGTGCCAGCAGCTGGGTAAGGGCCATCACAGATACGCAGTATTTT.

V and J are TRBV5-1 and TRBJ1-4, with a tentative D call TRBD1 (6 bases). V dropped 4 bases and J dropped 4 bases, with 11 bases sitting between them. Per the germline V gene, CDR1 is SGHRS and CDR2 is YFSETQ. CDR3 length: 14 residues. CDR3 protein: CASSTGQSNEKLFF. CDR3 nucleotides: TGCGCCAGCAGCACCGGACAGAGTAATGAAAAACTGTTTTTT.

The chain combines TRBV11-1 with TRBJ1-1; D remains unclear. The CDR3 is 13 residues long. V dropped 0 bases and J dropped 1 base, with 3 bases sitting between them. Germline V gives CDR1 SGHAT, CDR2 FQDESV (reference sequence). CDR3 loop: CASSLAENTEAFF. DNA of the CDR3: TGTGCCAGCAGCTTAGCGGAGAACACTGAAGCTTTCTTT. The full variable domain, completed using reference TRBV11-1 and TRBJ1-1, is EAEVAQSPRYKITEKSQAVAFWCDPISGHATLYWYRQILGQGPELLVQFQDESVVDDSQLPKDRFSAERLKGVDSTLKIQPAELGDSAMYLCASSLAENTEAFFGQGTRLTVV.

The gene calls are TRBV7-3 and TRBJ2-1, with D possibly TRBD2 on 6 matching bases. V gave up 3 bases and J gave up 7 bases, with 16 bases separating them. This CDR3 spans 15 amino acids. In germline, CDR1 is SGHTA, CDR2 FQGTGA. CDR3 bases: TGTGCCAGCAGCTTGGAAATGGGGGGATTAAATGAGCAGTTCTTC. It is translated as CASSLEMGGLNEQFF.

The rearrangement joins TRBV28 to TRBJ2-7; D is unresolved. Trimming took 3 bases from V and 2 from J, leaving 11 bases between them. The CDR3 spans 14 residues. Germline V gene lookup returns CDR1 MDHEN and CDR2 SYDVKM. Here the CDR3 reads CASSFQTPTYEQYF. DNA for the CDR3: TGTGCCAGCAGTTTCCAAACCCCGACCTACGAGCAGTACTTC.

Concerning this clone: Compared with germline, one end of the junction differs, possibly owing to a read error. V gene TRBV29-1 combines with J gene TRBJ2-5; D might be TRBD1 or TRBD2, each matching 6 bases. The CDR3 consists of 13 residues. Germline-derived CDR1 and CDR2 are SQVTM and ANQGSEA. CDR3 DNA sequence: TGCAGCGTAGAAGGGGGGAACCAAGAGACCCAGTACTTC. As protein: CSVEGGNQETQYF.

J is TRBJ2-7 and V is TRBV4-3; D gene uncertain. With 0 bases removed from V and 3 bases from J, the gap between germline ends came to 9 bases. The CDR3 extends over 14 amino acids. Germline lookup yields CDR1 LGHNA and CDR2 YSLEER. The CDR3 nucleotides are TGCGCCAGCAGCCAAGAGGGTTACAGCTACGAGCAGTACTTC. Its translation: CASSQEGYSYEQYF.